These 29 T cell receptor beta chains share one sample of origin, sequenced in a study of T-cell reconstitution after alpha-beta-depleted transplantation in children. During its preparation, the TCRbeta library received unique molecular identifiers. TCRdb passed the PCR reads through MiXCR, listing each CDR3 protein once. The sample includes approximately 800,000 distinct CDR3 sequences, roughly 15% of them seen just once. This specimen was PBMCs, mostly from graft donor cells, taken 360 days after TCRalphabeta/CD19-depleted stem cell transplant. All receptors come from a male patient between 10 and 17 years old who had a stem cell transplant for acute lymphoblastic leukemia, so the T cells may come from the graft donor.

This clonotype was counted between two and nine times. The chain employs TRBV24-1 and TRBJ2-2; TRBD1 aligns across 9 bases. With V trimmed by 1 base and J by 5 bases, 10 bases remained unmatched. In germline, CDR1 is KGHDR, CDR2 SFDVKD. This CDR3 has 18 residues. Here the CDR3 DNA reads TGTGCCACCAGTGATTTTAAGGGACAGGGAAGGGTTACCGGGGAGCTGTTTTTT. Translating gives CATSDFKGQGRVTGELFF.

This clonotype was observed many times. The chain is built from TRBV12-3 or TRBV12-4 and TRBJ2-7; D might be TRBD2 (6 bases). The CDR3 loop spans 15 amino acids. V lost 3 bases, J lost 4 bases, and 16 bases lay in between. The CDR3 nucleotides read TGTGCCAGCAGTTTTTCGGTGGGCGGGGTTTACGAGCAGTACTTC. Amino acid sequence: CASSFSVGGVYEQYF.

This clonotype was picked up a small number of times. The genes are TRBV10-3 and TRBJ1-2; 7 positions agree with TRBD1. J was trimmed by 4 bases and V by 2 bases; bases with no gene match: 7. This CDR3 is 15 amino acids long. Germline-derived CDR1 and CDR2 are ENHRY and SYGVKD. CDR3 region: CAISETPGQRYGYTF. CDR3 in DNA: TGTGCCATCAGTGAGACTCCGGGACAGCGCTATGGCTACACCTTC.

V usage is TRBV29-1 and J usage is TRBJ2-1; TRBD2 matches at 16 bases. Germline trimming cut 5 bases from V and 4 bases from J; bases unmatched to any gene: 17. Per germline, CDR1 SQVTM and CDR2 ANQGSEA. The CDR3 spans 20 residues. The CDR3 is CSVLQGLAGGGSDFYNEQFF. The CDR3 DNA follows: TGCAGCGTTCTACAGGGACTAGCGGGAGGGGGATCTGACTTTTACAATGAGCAGTTCTTC.

This clonotype was seen ten or more times. The genes are TRBV11-2 and TRBJ2-3, with D possibly called TRBD1 or TRBD2 (6 bases each). Germline V gene sequence: CDR1 SGHAT, CDR2 FQNNGV. The CDR3 covers 15 residues. Trimming pared 5 bases from V and 2 bases from J, leaving 14 bases between. CDR3 nucleotide sequence: TGTGCCAGCAGCCCCGGGGGCAGATCCACAGATACGCAGTATTTT. This codes for CASSPGGRSTDTQYF.

The V call is TRBV5-1, the J call TRBJ2-7; 10 nucleotides agree with TRBD1. V trimming: 7 bases; J trimming: 5 bases; junction bases outside the gene matches: 9. There are 14 residues in the CDR3. CDR1 is SGHRS and CDR2 is YFSETQ in the germline V gene. CDR3 residues: CASRTWDRGHEQYF. The CDR3 DNA is TGCGCCAGCCGAACTTGGGACAGGGGCCACGAGCAGTACTTC.

This chain links TRBV5-5 with TRBJ2-3; TRBD2 agrees at 9 bases. The CDR3 consists of 14 residues. J gave up 3 bases and V 4 bases, and 3 bases lay outside the gene matches. Germline V gene data show CDR1 as SGHKS and CDR2 as YYEKEE (reference sequence). This chain's CDR3 is CASSRGLATDTQYF. Written as DNA, the CDR3 is TGTGCCAGCAGCAGGGGACTAGCAACAGATACGCAGTATTTT.

The rearrangement joins TRBV27 to TRBJ2-2; D remains unclear. Trimming pared 4 bases from V and 4 bases from J, leaving 13 bases between. This CDR3 has 15 amino acids. Germline V lookup: CDR1 MNHEY, CDR2 SMNVEV (reference sequence). The CDR3 loop is CASSSLLVGTGELFF. CDR3 in DNA: TGTGCCAGCAGTTCTCTGCTGGTGGGCACCGGGGAGCTGTTTTTT.

This clonotype was observed a handful of times. V and J are TRBV7-2 and TRBJ2-7; D may correspond to TRBD1 or TRBD2 (5 bases each). The CDR3 length is 15 residues. CDR1 and CDR2 (germline): SGHTA, FQGNSA. V shed 6 bases and J shed 0 bases, with 15 bases lying between them. CDR3 in amino acids: CASSTRRGLSYEQYF. The CDR3, as DNA: TGTGCCAGCAGTACCAGACGGGGCCTCTCCTACGAGCAGTACTTC.

The table lists this clonotype with a few counts. The genes are TRBV12-3 or TRBV12-4 and TRBJ2-5; 7 nucleotides align to TRBD2. Trimming took 3 bases from V and 3 from J; bases not matched to a gene: 4. The CDR3 runs to 14 residues. CDR3 loop: CASSFLAGKETQYF. CDR3 DNA sequence: TGTGCCAGCAGTTTTTTAGCGGGTAAAGAGACCCAGTACTTC.

This clonotype was found a few times. This chain uses TRBV12-3 or TRBV12-4 with TRBJ2-5, with D possibly matching TRBD2 (5 bases). Trimming took off 7 bases at V and 6 bases at J, with 27 bases between the two ends. The CDR3 length is 17 residues. The DNA of the CDR3 is TGTGCCAGCACTTTTATAGTGGGGTTAAAGCGGTACAAGACCCAGTACTTC. Protein sequence: CASTFIVGLKRYKTQYF.

This clonotype was counted at least ten times. This chain uses TRBV5-1 with TRBJ2-3, with 13 bases identical to TRBD2. The CDR3 runs to 16 residues. The germline V gene has CDR1 SGHRS and CDR2 YFSETQ. V gave up 7 bases and J gave up 0 bases; unmatched junction bases: 5. As DNA, the CDR3 is TGCGCCAGCCACGGGACTAGCGGGGAAAGCACAGATACGCAGTATTTT. Translation gives CASHGTSGESTDTQYF.

V usage is TRBV5-5 and J usage is TRBJ2-6; weak D call: TRBD2 (6 bases). The germline V and J ends were trimmed by 1 base and 0 bases, with 8 bases remaining between them. The CDR3 loop spans 16 amino acids. Germline values: CDR1 SGHKS, CDR2 YYEKEE (reference sequence). The CDR3, as DNA: TGTGCCAGCAGCTTGCCGGGAGCCTCTGGGGCCAACGTCCTGACTTTC. Amino acid sequence: CASSLPGASGANVLTF.

This clonotype appeared many times. CDR3 nucleotide sequence: TGTGCCACCGGCAGGGATACCGGGGAGCTGTTTTTT. It codes for CATGRDTGELFF. This chain connects TRBV24-1 to TRBJ2-2; D might be TRBD1 (5 bases). The CDR3 consists of 12 residues. V was clipped by 9 bases and J by 5 bases, with 9 bases between them. Germline-derived CDR1 and CDR2 are KGHDR and SFDVKD.

The chain has TRBV5-4 and TRBJ2-5; a weak D match, TRBD2 (5 bases). The ends were cut back, 0 bases at V and 5 bases at J, with 8 bases in the middle. CDR3 length: 13 residues. Germline-derived CDR1 and CDR2 are SGHNT and YYREEE (reference sequence). The CDR3: CASSLEEAETQYF. The CDR3 DNA reads TGTGCCAGCAGCTTGGAGGAGGCGGAGACCCAGTACTTC.

This clonotype came up many times. The chain recombines TRBV12-3 or TRBV12-4 with TRBJ2-7, with 7 bases lining up with TRBD2. The V gene end was trimmed by 5 bases and the J gene end by 6 bases; junction bases not matched to a gene: 16. This CDR3 comprises 16 residues. The DNA of the CDR3 is TGTGCCAGCAGTCCAACAAAACTAGCGCCTCCACGCGAGCAGTACTTC. Translation gives CASSPTKLAPPREQYF.

This clonotype was found many times. The chain links TRBV27 to TRBJ2-7, with 10 bases that match TRBD2. Looked up from germline, CDR1 is MNHEY and CDR2 is SMNVEV (reference sequence). V dropped 2 bases and J dropped 2; count of bases not matched to a gene: 6. The CDR3 totals 16 residues. The CDR3, as DNA: TGTGCCAGCAGTTTAATAGGGACTAGCGACGCCTACGAGCAGTACTTC. Amino acids: CASSLIGTSDAYEQYF.

This clonotype has only a few counts. The gene calls are TRBV28 and TRBJ2-5; 7 nucleotides agree with TRBD2. Losses at the gene ends were 7 bases for V and 3 bases for J; bases not matched to a gene: 2. The CDR3 covers 12 residues. Germline assignment: CDR1 MDHEN and CDR2 SYDVKM. CDR3 sequence (DNA): TGTGCCAGCAAGGCGGGAGAAGAGACCCAGTACTTC. Its protein product is CASKAGEETQYF.

This clonotype was seen at least ten times. This rearrangement joins TRBV20-1 to TRBJ2-1, with D unresolved. The CDR3 spans 11 residues. Trimming removed 5 bases at V and 3 bases at J, with 5 bases between. CDR1 DFQATT and CDR2 SNEGSKA come from the germline V gene (reference sequence). The CDR3 coding sequence is TGCAGTGCTGTAGTCTACAATGAGCAGTTCTTC. Protein sequence: CSAVVYNEQFF.

The chain has TRBV5-1 and TRBJ2-5; D is possibly TRBD1 or TRBD2 (6 bases each). Germline-derived CDR1 and CDR2 are SGHRS and YFSETQ. V dropped 7 bases and J dropped 5 bases, with 18 bases sitting between them. The CDR3 contains 14 residues. CDR3 nucleotides: TGCGCCAGCGCTCGGTCTGCCGGGGGCGAGACCCAGTACTTC. Amino acid sequence: CASARSAGGETQYF.

V gene TRBV7-2 combines with J gene TRBJ2-1; 14 bases align to TRBD2. J gave up 7 bases and V 3 bases, and 5 bases lay outside the gene matches. There are 16 residues in the CDR3. The germline CDR1 and CDR2 sequences are SGHTA and FQGNSA. The CDR3 coding sequence is TGTGCCAGCAGCTTTGGACTAGCGGGAGGCGCGAATGAGCAGTTCTTC. Its protein product is CASSFGLAGGANEQFF. Using reference TRBV7-2 and TRBJ2-1 for the parts outside the CDR3, the full variable domain is GAGVSQSPSNKVTEKGKDVELRCDPISGHTALYWYRQSLGQGLEFLIYFQGNSAPDKSGLPSDRFSAERTGGSVSTLTIQRTQQEDSAVYLCASSFGLAGGANEQFFGPGTRLTVL.

The rearrangement joins TRBV27 to TRBJ2-7; D unresolved. This CDR3 has 15 amino acids. CDR1 and CDR2 from the germline V gene are MNHEY and SMNVEV (reference sequence). V was cut by 0 bases and J by 3 bases, with 12 bases left in between. The CDR3 protein is CASSLSGRPFYEQYF. The CDR3 DNA sequence: TGTGCCAGCAGTTTATCCGGCCGACCTTTCTACGAGCAGTACTTC.

This clonotype was detected a few times. V gene TRBV12-3 or TRBV12-4 combines with J gene TRBJ2-5; D call uncertain. This CDR3 contains 15 residues. Trimming removed 5 bases from V and 5 bases from J, with 18 bases in between. The CDR3 region is CASSGPTRLWETQYF. CDR3 nucleotides: TGTGCCAGCAGTGGCCCGACTCGGCTTTGGGAGACCCAGTACTTC.

This chain connects TRBV24-1 to TRBJ2-7; no clear D gene. This CDR3 has 13 amino acids. Germline V CDR1 and CDR2: KGHDR, SFDVKD. V lost 3 bases and J lost 2, with 7 bases in between. The DNA for the CDR3 is TGTGCCACCAGTGATGCTCTTGCCTACGAGCAGTACTTC. This sequence encodes CATSDALAYEQYF.

Only a few counts were recorded for this clonotype. The chain carries TRBV6-5 and TRBJ1-1; the D is unclear. The germline V gene has CDR1 MNHEY and CDR2 SVGAGI. CDR3 length equals 13 residues. Deletions cut 6 bases from V and 0 bases from J, with 8 bases between. The CDR3 nucleotides are TGTGCCAGCAGGTACATCATGAACACTGAAGCTTTCTTT. Its translation: CASRYIMNTEAFF.

This rearrangement joins TRBV7-3 to TRBJ2-7; possibly TRBD2 for D (5 bases). The V gene's germline CDR1 is SGHTA and CDR2 FQGTGA. CDR3 length equals 15 residues. V gave up 0 bases and J gave up 0 bases, with 9 bases separating them. The CDR3 protein is CASSLTVGSSYEQYF. The CDR3 bases are TGTGCCAGCAGCTTAACTGTGGGGAGCTCCTACGAGCAGTACTTC.

The chain recombines TRBV7-9 with TRBJ2-7; 10 nucleotides line up with TRBD1. With V trimmed by 5 bases and J by 4 bases, 8 bases remained unmatched. Per the germline V gene, CDR1 is SEHNR and CDR2 is FQNEAQ (reference sequence). The CDR3 covers 15 residues. The CDR3 protein is CASSPSDRGVYEQYF. CDR3 nucleotide sequence: TGTGCCAGCAGCCCCTCGGACAGGGGGGTTTACGAGCAGTACTTC.

The chain has TRBV18 and TRBJ2-7; D possibly corresponds to TRBD1 (6 bases). The CDR3 is made up of 16 amino acids. Germline CDR1 and CDR2: KGHSH and LQKENI. V was pared by 1 base and J by 0 bases, with 13 bases between. The chain's CDR3 is CASSPHRDTSSYEQYF. As DNA, the CDR3 is TGTGCCAGCTCACCACACCGGGACACGAGCTCCTACGAGCAGTACTTC. The full variable domain, completed using reference TRBV18 and TRBJ2-7, is NAGVMQNPRHLVRRRGQEARLRCSPMKGHSHVYWYRQLPEEGLKFMVYLQKENIIDESGMPKERFSAEFPKEGPSILRIQQVVRGDSAAYFCASSPHRDTSSYEQYFGPGTRLTVT.

This rearrangement joins TRBV27 to TRBJ2-7; D possibly uses TRBD1 or TRBD2 (5 bases each). The germline gives CDR1 MNHEY, CDR2 SMNVEV (reference sequence). The CDR3 has 14 residues. Trimming cost V 5 bases and J 3 bases, with 14 bases left between them. The DNA for the CDR3 is TGTGCCAGCAGTCCCGAGGGGTCTGGCTACGAGCAGTACTTC. Its translation: CASSPEGSGYEQYF.